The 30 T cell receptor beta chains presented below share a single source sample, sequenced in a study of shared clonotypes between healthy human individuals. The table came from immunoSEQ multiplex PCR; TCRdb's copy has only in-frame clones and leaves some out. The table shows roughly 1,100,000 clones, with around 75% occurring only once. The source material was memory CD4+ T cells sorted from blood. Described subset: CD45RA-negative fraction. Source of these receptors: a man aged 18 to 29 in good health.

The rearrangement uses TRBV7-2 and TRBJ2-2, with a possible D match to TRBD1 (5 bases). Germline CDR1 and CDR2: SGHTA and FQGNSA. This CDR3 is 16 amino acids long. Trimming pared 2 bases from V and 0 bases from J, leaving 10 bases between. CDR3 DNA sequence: TGTGCCAGCAGCTTAAATGGGGCCGCGAACACCGGGGAGCTGTTTTTT. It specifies CASSLNGAANTGELFF.

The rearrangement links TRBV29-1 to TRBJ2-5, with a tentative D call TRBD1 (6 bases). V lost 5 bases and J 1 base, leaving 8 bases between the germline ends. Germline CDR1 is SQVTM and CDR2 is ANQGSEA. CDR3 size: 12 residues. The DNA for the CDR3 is TGCAGCGTTAGAGGGGGCCAAGAGACCCAGTACTTC. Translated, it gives CSVRGGQETQYF.

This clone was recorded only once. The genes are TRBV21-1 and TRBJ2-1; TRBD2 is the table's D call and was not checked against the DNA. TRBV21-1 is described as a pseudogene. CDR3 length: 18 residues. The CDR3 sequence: CASSPPPSGRASYNEQFF. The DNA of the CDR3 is TGTGCCAGCAGCCCACCACCTAGCGGGAGGGCCTCCTACAATGAGCAGTTCTTC.

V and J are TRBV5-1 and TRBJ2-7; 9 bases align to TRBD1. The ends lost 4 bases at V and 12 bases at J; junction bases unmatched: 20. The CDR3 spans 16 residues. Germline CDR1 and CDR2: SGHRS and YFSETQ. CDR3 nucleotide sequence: TGCGCCAGCAGCCACCCCGAGCCCCCGGGACAGGGTTCCCGGTACTTC. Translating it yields CASSHPEPPGQGSRYF. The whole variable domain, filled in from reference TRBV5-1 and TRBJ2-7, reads KAGVTQTPRYLIKTRGQQVTLSCSPISGHRSVSWYQQTPGQGLQFLFEYFSETQRNKGNFPGRFSGRQFSNSRSEMNVSTLELGDSALYLCASSHPEPPGQGSRYFGPGTRLTVT.

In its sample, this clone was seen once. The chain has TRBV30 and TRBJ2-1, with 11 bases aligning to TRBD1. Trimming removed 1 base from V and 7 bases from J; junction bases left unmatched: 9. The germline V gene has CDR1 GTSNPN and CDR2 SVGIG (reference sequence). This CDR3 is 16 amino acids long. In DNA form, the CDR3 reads TGTGCCTGGAGTGGAGTAGGGACAGGGGGAAGGAATGAGCAGTTCTTC. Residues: CAWSGVGTGGRNEQFF. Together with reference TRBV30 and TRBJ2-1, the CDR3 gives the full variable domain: SQTIHQWPATLVQPVGSPLSLECTVEGTSNPNLYWYRQAAGRGLQLLFYSVGIGQISSEVPQNLSASRPQDRQFILSSKKLLLSDSGFYLCAWSGVGTGGRNEQFFGPGTRLTVL.

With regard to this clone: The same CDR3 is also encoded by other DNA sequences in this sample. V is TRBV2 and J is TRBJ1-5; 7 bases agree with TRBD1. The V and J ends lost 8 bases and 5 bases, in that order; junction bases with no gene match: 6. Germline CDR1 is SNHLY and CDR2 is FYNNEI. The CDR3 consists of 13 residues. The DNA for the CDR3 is TGTGCCAGCTCCCGAACAGGGGATCAGCCCCAGCATTTT. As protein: CASSRTGDQPQHF.

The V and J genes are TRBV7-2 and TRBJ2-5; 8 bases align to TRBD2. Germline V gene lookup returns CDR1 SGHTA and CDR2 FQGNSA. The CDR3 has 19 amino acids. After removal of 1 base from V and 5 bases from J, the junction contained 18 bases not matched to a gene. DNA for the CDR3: TGTGCCAGCAGCTTAGTGACCGCGGGTACAGCGGGAGCGCGGGAGACCCAGTACTTC. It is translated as CASSLVTAGTAGARETQYF.

The CDR3 DNA sequence: TGTGCCAGCACGGATCGCCGGGGCTACACCTTC. It specifies CASTDRRGYTF. The genes are TRBV2 and TRBJ1-2; no clear D gene. Trimming removed 7 bases from V and 8 bases from J, with 11 bases in between. The germline V gene has CDR1 SNHLY and CDR2 FYNNEI. The CDR3 totals 11 residues.

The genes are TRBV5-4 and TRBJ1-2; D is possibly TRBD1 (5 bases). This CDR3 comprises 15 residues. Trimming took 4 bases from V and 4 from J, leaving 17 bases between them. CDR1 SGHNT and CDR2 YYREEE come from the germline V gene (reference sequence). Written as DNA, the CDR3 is TGTGCCAGCAGCCCGGGGGGGACCGAAGTCTATGGCTACACCTTC. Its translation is CASSPGGTEVYGYTF.

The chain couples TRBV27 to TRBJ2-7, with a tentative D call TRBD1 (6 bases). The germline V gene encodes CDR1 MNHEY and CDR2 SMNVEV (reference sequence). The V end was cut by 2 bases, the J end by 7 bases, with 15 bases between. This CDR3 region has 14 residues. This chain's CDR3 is CASSLRGTQMEQYF. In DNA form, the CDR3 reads TGTGCCAGCAGTTTAAGGGGGACCCAGATGGAGCAGTACTTC.

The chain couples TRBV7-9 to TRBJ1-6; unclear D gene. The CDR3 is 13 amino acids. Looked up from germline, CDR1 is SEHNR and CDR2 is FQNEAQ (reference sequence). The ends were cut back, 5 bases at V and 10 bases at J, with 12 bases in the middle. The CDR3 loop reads CASSNIGGSPLHF. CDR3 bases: TGTGCCAGCAGCAATATCGGAGGGTCACCCCTCCACTTT.

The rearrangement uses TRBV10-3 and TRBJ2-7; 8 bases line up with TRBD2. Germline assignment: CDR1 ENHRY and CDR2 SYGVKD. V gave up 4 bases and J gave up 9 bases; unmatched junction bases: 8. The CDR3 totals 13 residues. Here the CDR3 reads CAISGSGTIGQYF. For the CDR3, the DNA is TGTGCCATCAGTGGTAGCGGGACAATAGGGCAGTACTTC.

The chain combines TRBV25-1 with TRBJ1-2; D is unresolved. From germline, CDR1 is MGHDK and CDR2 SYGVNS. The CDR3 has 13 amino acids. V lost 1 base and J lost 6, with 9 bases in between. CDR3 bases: TGTGCCAGCAGTGAATCAAGGGCTCATGGCTACACCTTC. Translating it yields CASSESRAHGYTF.

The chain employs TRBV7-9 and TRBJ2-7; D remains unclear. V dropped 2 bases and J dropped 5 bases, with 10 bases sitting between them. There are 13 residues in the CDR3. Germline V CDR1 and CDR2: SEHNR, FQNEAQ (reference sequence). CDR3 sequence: CASSLFGQDEQYF. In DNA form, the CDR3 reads TGTGCCAGCAGCTTATTCGGGCAGGACGAGCAGTACTTC.

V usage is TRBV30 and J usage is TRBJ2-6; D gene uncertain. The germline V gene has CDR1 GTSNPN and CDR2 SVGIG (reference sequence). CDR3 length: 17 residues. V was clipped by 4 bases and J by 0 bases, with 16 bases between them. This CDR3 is CAWTRWVSSSGANVLTF. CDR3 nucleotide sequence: TGTGCCTGGACGCGGTGGGTTTCCAGCTCTGGGGCCAACGTCCTGACTTTC.

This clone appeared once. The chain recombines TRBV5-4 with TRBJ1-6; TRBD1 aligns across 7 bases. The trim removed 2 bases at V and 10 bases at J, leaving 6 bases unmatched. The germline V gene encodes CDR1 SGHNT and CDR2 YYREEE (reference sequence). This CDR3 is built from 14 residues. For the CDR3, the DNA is TGTGCCAGCAGCTTCGACAGGGCAGGCTCACCCCTCCACTTT. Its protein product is CASSFDRAGSPLHF.

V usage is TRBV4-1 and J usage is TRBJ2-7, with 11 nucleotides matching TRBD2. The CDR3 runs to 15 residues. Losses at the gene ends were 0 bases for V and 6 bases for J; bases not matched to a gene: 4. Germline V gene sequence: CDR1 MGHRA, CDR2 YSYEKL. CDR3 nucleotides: TGCGCCAGCAGCCAAGACGCTAGCGGGGGGCGCGAGCAGTACTTC. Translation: CASSQDASGGREQYF.

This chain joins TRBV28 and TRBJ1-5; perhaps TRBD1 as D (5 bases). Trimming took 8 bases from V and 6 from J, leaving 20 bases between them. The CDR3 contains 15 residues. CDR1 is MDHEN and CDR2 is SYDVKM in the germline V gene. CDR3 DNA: TGTGCCAGCGAAGTGACAGATTTGGTCGGTCAGCCCCAGCATTTT. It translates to CASEVTDLVGQPQHF.

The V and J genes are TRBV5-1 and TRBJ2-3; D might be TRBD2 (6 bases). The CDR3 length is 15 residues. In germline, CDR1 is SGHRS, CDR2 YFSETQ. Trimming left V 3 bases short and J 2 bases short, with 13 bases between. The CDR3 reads CASSYKTSSTDTQYF. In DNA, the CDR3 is TGCGCCAGCAGCTACAAGACTAGTTCCACAGATACGCAGTATTTT.

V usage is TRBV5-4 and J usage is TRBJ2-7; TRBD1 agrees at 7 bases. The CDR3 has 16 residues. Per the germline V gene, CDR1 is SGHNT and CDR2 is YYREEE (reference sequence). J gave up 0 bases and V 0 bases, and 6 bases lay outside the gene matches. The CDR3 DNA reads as TGTGCCAGCAGCTTGGCCCCCCGGGACAGCTCCTACGAGCAGTACTTC. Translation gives CASSLAPRDSSYEQYF.

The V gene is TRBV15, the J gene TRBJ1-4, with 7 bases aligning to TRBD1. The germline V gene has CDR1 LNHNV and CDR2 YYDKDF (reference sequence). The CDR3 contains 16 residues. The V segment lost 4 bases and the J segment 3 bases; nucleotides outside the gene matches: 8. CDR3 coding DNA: TGTGCCACCAGCACCCCAGAGGGACAGTCTAATGAAAAACTGTTTTTT. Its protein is CATSTPEGQSNEKLFF.

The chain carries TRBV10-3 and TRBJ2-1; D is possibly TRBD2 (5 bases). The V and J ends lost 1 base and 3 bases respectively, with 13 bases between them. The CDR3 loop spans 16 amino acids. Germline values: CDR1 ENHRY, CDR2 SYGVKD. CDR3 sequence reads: CAISEFLSGIYNEQFF. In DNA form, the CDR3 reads TGTGCCATCAGTGAGTTTCTCTCCGGGATCTACAATGAGCAGTTCTTC.

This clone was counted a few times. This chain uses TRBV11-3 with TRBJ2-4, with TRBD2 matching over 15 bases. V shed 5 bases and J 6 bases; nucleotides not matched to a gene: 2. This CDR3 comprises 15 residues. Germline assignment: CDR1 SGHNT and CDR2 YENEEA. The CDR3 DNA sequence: TGTGCCAGCAGCCCGGGACTAGCGGGGGGAAACATTCAGTACTTC. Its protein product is CASSPGLAGGNIQYF.

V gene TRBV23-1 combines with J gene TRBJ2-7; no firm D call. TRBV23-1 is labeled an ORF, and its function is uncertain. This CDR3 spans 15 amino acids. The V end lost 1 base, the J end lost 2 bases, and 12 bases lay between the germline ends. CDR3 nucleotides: TGCGCCAGCAGTCAATGTCGAGACGTCGCCTACGAGCAGTACTTC. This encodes CASSQCRDVAYEQYF.

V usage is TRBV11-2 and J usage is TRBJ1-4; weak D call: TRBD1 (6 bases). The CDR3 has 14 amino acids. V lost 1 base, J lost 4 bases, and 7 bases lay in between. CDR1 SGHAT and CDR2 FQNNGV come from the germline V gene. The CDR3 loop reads CASSLGDNNEKLFF. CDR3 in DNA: TGTGCCAGCAGCTTAGGGGACAATAATGAAAAACTGTTTTTT.

The CDR3 is CAIGLGPYEQYF. CDR3 coding DNA: TGTGCCATCGGACTGGGGCCCTACGAGCAGTACTTC. The V gene is TRBV10-3, the J gene TRBJ2-7; perhaps D is TRBD1 or TRBD2 (5 bases each). Germline CDR1 ENHRY, CDR2 SYGVKD. The CDR3 has 12 amino acids. The V gene lost 8 bases and the J gene lost 2 bases, with 10 bases spanning the gap.

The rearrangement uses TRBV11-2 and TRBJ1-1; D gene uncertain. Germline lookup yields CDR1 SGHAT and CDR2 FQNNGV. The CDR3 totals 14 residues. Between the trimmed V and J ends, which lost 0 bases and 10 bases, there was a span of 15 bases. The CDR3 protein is CASSLDYGSGGAFF. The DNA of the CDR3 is TGTGCCAGCAGCTTAGATTATGGGTCCGGAGGAGCTTTCTTT.

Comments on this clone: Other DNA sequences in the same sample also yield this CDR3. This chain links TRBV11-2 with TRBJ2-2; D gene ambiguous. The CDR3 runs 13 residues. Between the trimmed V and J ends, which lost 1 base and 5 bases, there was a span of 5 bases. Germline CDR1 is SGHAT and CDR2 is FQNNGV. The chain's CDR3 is CASSLGRTGELFF. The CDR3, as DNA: TGTGCCAGCAGCTTAGGAAGGACCGGGGAGCTGTTTTTT.

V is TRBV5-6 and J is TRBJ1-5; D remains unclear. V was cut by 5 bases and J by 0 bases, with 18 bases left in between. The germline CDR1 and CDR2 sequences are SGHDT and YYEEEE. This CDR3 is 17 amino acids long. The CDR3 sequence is CASSTSQAKDSNQPQHF. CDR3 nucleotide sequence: TGTGCCAGCAGTACATCGCAGGCTAAAGATAGCAATCAGCCCCAGCATTTT.

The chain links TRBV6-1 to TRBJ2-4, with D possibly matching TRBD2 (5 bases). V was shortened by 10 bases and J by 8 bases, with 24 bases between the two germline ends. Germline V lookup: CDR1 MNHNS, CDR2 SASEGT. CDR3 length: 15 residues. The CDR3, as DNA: TGTGCCACCGCCCCCGGACTCGCACAGACCGACATTCAGTACTTC. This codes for CATAPGLAQTDIQYF.